A selection of T cell receptor beta chains follows, all from one sample in a study of CD8+CD57+ T cells in acquired aplastic anemia. MiXCR, applied by TCRdb to the reads, yields one record per CDR3 protein. In the table there are 35,000 to 40,000 distinct CDR3 sequences, around 80% of which are singletons. The specimen was sorted CD4+, CD8+, or CD8+CD57+ T cells (not recorded which) from PBMCs. Receptors originate from a human donor in good health, serving as a control. Both conserved end residues are part of each CDR3. The D gene is left open where the match is weak. Some rows mark clone size as missing; the rest say once, few, many or name a class of expanded clone.

D gene	V gene	clone size	J gene	CDR3 protein	CDR3 DNA
-	TRBV9	-	TRBJ1-2	CASSVEGVGGYTF	TGTGCCAGCAGCGTAGAGGGGGTCGGTGGCTACACCTTC
-	TRBV6-1	once	TRBJ1-2	CASSEPTPSYGYTF	TGTGCCAGCAGTGAACCAACCCCGAGCTATGGCTACACCTTC
-	TRBV10-3	-	TRBJ2-7	CAISDKTGTYEQYF	TGTGCCATCAGCGATAAGACAGGAACCTACGAGCAGTACTTC
-	TRBV9	-	TRBJ2-3	CASSVGLSTPGTDTQYF	TGTGCCAGCAGCGTAGGTCTGAGCACCCCCGGCACAGATACGCAGTATTTT
TRBD1	TRBV19	-	TRBJ2-7	CASSWTGDPYEQYF	TGTGCCAGTAGCTGGACAGGGGACCCCTACGAGCAGTACTTC
-	TRBV27	-	TRBJ1-6	CASSLSSGNSPLHF	TGTGCCAGCAGTTTATCGTCCGGTAATTCACCCCTCCACTTT
TRBD1	TRBV10-3	few	TRBJ2-7	CAISEPDRDEQYF	TGTGCCATCAGTGAGCCCGACAGGGACGAGCAGTACTTC
-	TRBV5-8	-	TRBJ2-7	CASTPGTLYEQYF	TGTGCCAGCACACCGGGCACCCTTTACGAGCAGTACTTC
TRBD1	TRBV19	few	TRBJ1-6	CASSISVRDRPTLHF	TGTGCCAGTAGTATTTCAGTCAGGGACAGGCCAACCCTCCACTTT
TRBD2	TRBV6-1	-	TRBJ2-5	CASSASGGAETQYF	TGTGCCAGCAGTGCTAGCGGGGGGGCAGAGACCCAGTACTTC
-	TRBV19	few	TRBJ2-3	CASSIFGSDTQYF	TGTGCCAGTAGTATATTCGGTTCAGATACGCAGTATTTT
-	TRBV5-6	-	TRBJ1-6	CATSDSPLTDNSPLHF	TGTGCCACCAGTGACTCCCCCCTAACTGATAATTCACCCCTCCACTTT
-	TRBV10-3	once	TRBJ2-7	CAATGLSYEQYF	TGTGCCGCCACGGGACTTTCCTACGAGCAGTACTTC
TRBD1	TRBV7-7	-	TRBJ2-7	CASSLAGTAHEQYF	TGTGCCAGCAGCTTAGCGGGGACAGCCCACGAGCAGTACTTC
-	TRBV19	-	TRBJ1-6	CASSTSTTTFPPLHF	TGTGCCAGTAGTACGAGTACGACCACCTTCCCACCCCTCCACTTT
-	TRBV19	-	TRBJ1-1	CASSIGGGPYEAFF	TGTGCCAGTAGTATAGGGGGAGGGCCCTATGAAGCTTTCTTT
TRBD1	TRBV7-9	-	TRBJ2-7	CASSYNRGADEQYF	TGCGCCAGCAGCTATAACAGGGGCGCAGACGAGCAGTACTTC
-	TRBV19	-	TRBJ1-5	CASSARRDHNQPQHF	TGTGCCAGTAGTGCGCGGCGGGACCACAATCAGCCCCAGCATTTT
TRBD1	TRBV10-3	-	TRBJ1-2	CAIIPDGQESTYTF	TGTGCCATCATTCCCGACGGACAGGAATCGACCTACACCTTC
-	TRBV2	-	TRBJ2-1	CASSPTSFYNEQFF	TGTGCCAGCAGTCCGACGTCGTTCTACAATGAGCAGTTCTTC
TRBD1	TRBV10-3	-	TRBJ2-7	CAIRSSGTGSYEQYF	TGTGCCATCAGATCTTCCGGGACAGGGTCCTACGAGCAGTACTTC
-	TRBV12-3/TRBV12-4	-	TRBJ2-7	CASSFVAGYEQYF	TGTGCCAGCAGTTTCGTGGCAGGCTACGAGCAGTACTTC
TRBD1	TRBV12-3/TRBV12-4	once	TRBJ2-1	CASIATGGYNEQFF	TGTGCCAGCATCGCGACAGGGGGCTACAATGAGCAGTTCTTC
TRBD2	TRBV19	-	TRBJ2-2	CASSIGEGGELFF	TGTGCCAGTAGTATAGGGGAGGGCGGGGAGCTGTTTTTT
-	TRBV2	-	TRBJ1-3	CASSEEDSGNTIYF	TGTGCCAGCAGTGAGGAGGACTCTGGAAACACCATATATTTT
TRBD2	TRBV4-2	-	TRBJ2-7	CASSQVSGSGGDEQYF	TGTGCCAGCAGCCAAGTATCGGGTAGCGGGGGGGACGAGCAGTACTTC
-	TRBV7-2	once	TRBJ1-6	CASGWKYNSPLHF	TGTGCCAGCGGATGGAAGTATAATTCACCCCTCCACTTT
-	TRBV19	-	TRBJ2-2	CATTPGIANTGELFF	TGTGCCACCACCCCAGGGATCGCGAACACCGGGGAGCTGTTTTTT
-	TRBV7-9	-	TRBJ1-4	CASLDSNNEKLFF	TGTGCCAGCCTTGACAGCAATAATGAAAAACTGTTTTTT
-	TRBV9	-	TRBJ2-2	CASSVVGANTGELFF	TGTGCCAGCAGCGTAGTAGGGGCCAACACCGGGGAGCTGTTTTTT
TRBD2	TRBV24-1	few	TRBJ2-1	CATSDFPSGRVEQFF	TGTGCCACCAGTGATTTTCCTAGCGGGAGGGTTGAGCAGTTCTTC
-	TRBV20-1	-	TRBJ1-5	CSAHRDNNQPQHF	TGCAGTGCTCACCGGGACAACAATCAGCCCCAGCATTTT
-	TRBV29-1	-	TRBJ1-1	CSVASNGREAFF	TGCAGCGTGGCGTCTAATGGTAGAGAAGCTTTCTTT
TRBD2	TRBV13	-	TRBJ2-5	CASSRLAGVRETQYF	TGTGCCAGCAGTCGCTTAGCGGGAGTGAGGGAGACCCAGTACTTC
TRBD2	TRBV19	-	TRBJ2-2	CASSPAAGSVTGELFF	TGTGCCAGTAGTCCCGCAGCGGGGTCGGTCACCGGGGAGCTGTTTTTT
-	TRBV25-1	-	TRBJ2-1	CASSESGDLAEQFF	TGTGCCAGCAGTGAATCTGGGGACTTGGCTGAGCAGTTCTTC